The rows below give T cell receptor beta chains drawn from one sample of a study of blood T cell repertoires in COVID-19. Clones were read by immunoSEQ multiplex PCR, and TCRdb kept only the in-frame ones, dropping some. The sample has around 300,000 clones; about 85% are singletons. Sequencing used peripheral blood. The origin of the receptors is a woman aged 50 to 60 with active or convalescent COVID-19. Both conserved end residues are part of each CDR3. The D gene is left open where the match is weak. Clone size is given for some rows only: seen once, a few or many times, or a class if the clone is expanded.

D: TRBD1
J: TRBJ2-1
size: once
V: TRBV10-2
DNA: TGCGCCACATCCTCCGGGACAGGGACCGAGCAGTTCTTC
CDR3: CATSSGTGTEQFF

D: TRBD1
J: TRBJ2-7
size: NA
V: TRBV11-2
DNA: TGTGCCAGCAGCTCGGACAGGGTTACCTACGAGCAGTACTTC
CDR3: CASSSDRVTYEQYF

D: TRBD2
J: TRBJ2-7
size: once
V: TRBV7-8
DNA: TGTGCCAGCAGCCGAGGACTAGGTCCCTACGAGCAGTACTTC
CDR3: CASSRGLGPYEQYF

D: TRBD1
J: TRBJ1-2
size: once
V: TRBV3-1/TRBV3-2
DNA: TGTGCCAGCAGCGATTCTCCAGGACAGGGGCTCCTCTATGGCTACACCTTC
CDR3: CASSDSPGQGLLYGYTF

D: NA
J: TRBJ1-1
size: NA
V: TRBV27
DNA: TGTGCCAGCAGTTTAGTGGGGGGCACTGAAGCTTTCTTT
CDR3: CASSLVGGTEAFF

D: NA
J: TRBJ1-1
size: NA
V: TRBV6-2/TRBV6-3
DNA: TGTGCCAGCAGTCCCCTCGGGGGGACGGGCACTGAAGCTTTCTTT
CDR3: CASSPLGGTGTEAFF

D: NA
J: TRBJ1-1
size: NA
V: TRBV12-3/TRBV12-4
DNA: TGTGCCAGCGGATGGGGCAGAAACACTGAAGCTTTCTTT
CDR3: CASGWGRNTEAFF

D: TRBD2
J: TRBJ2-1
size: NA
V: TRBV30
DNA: TGTGCCAGGGGACTAGCGGGAGGCCTTAATTACAATGAGCAGTTCTTC
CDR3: CARGLAGGLNYNEQFF

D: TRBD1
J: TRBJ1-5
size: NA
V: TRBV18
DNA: TGTGCCAGCTCATCCGGACAGGACTTATATAGCAATCAGCCCCAGCATTTT
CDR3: CASSSGQDLYSNQPQHF

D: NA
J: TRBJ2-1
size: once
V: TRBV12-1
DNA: TGTGCCAGCAGCTCGGACAGTCTCGATTCTTACAATGAGCAGTTCTTC
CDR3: CASSSDSLDSYNEQFF

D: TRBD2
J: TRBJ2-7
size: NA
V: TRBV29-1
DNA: TGCAGCGTTCGGACTAGCGGTTACGAGCAGTACTTC
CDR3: CSVRTSGYEQYF

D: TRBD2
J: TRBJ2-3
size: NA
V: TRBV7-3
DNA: TGTGCCAGCAGCCCACTAGCGGTCACAGATACGCAGTATTTT
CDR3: CASSPLAVTDTQYF

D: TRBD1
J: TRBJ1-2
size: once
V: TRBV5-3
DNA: TGTGCCAGAAGCTTGGAGGACAGGGTCCCTAGGGGCTACACCTTC
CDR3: CARSLEDRVPRGYTF

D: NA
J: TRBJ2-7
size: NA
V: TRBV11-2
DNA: TGTGCCAGCAGCTTAGGCAGAATAACCTACGAGCAGTACTTC
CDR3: CASSLGRITYEQYF

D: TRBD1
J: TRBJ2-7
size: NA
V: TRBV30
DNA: TGTGCCGGGGGGACAGGCCAATACGAGCAGTACTTC
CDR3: CAGGTGQYEQYF

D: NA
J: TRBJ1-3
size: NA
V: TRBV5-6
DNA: TGTGCCAGCAGCGGAACAGGGTCCTCTGGAAACACCATATATTTT
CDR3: CASSGTGSSGNTIYF

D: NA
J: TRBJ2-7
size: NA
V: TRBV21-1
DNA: TGTGCCAGCAGTCTCCGGGGGGCAGATGTCTACGAGCAGTACTTC
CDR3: CASSLRGADVYEQYF

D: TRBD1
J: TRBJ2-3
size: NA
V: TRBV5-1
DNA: TGCGCCAGCAGCACTGGACAGGGGGCAGATACGCAGTATTTT
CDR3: CASSTGQGADTQYF

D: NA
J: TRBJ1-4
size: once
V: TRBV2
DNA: TGTGCCAGCAGCGATCGGACTAGACAGTATAATGAAAAACTGTTTTTT
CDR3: CASSDRTRQYNEKLFF

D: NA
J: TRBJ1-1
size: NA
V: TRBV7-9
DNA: TGTGCCAGCAGCTTACAGGGGCGGGGGACTGAAGCTTTCTTT
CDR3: CASSLQGRGTEAFF

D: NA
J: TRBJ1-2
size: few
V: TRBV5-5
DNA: TGTGCCAGCAGTCAGGGGTCCCGGCTTGACTATGGCTACACCTTC
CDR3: CASSQGSRLDYGYTF

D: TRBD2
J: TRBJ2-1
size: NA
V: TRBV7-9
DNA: TGTGCCAGCAGCTCGCTGAGAACTAGCGGGTTCGGGGAGCAGTTCTTC
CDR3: CASSSLRTSGFGEQFF

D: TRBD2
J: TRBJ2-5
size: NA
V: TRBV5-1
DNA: TGCGCCAGCAGCTTGGCTCCGGGGGGAGACGAGACCCAGTACTTC
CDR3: CASSLAPGGDETQYF

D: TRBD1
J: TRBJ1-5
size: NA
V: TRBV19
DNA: TGTGCCAGTAGGGAAGGGACAGTAGTGGGGAAGCCCCAGCATTTT
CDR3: CASREGTVVGKPQHF

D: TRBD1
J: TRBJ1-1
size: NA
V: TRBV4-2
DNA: TGTGCCAGCAGCCATGCAACTATCGGACAGGACACTGAAGCTTTCTTT
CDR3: CASSHATIGQDTEAFF

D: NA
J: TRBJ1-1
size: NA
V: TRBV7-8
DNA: TGTGCCAGCAGCTTAGAGGCGGCAGGGGATTTAATGAACACTGAAGCTTTCTTT
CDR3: CASSLEAAGDLMNTEAFF

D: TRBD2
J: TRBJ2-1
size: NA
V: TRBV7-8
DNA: TGTGCCAGCAGCTTCAGACTAGCGGGAGTGAATGAGCAGTTCTTC
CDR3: CASSFRLAGVNEQFF

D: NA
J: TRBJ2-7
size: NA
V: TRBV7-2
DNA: TGTGCCAGCAGCCCCTCGGGGTCCAGCGCCTACGAGCAGTACTTC
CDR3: CASSPSGSSAYEQYF

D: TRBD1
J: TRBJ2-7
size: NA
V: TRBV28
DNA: TGTGCCAGCAGGCTAAGGGACAGGCCCTACGAGCAGTACTTC
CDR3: CASRLRDRPYEQYF

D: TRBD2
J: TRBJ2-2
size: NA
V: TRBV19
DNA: TGTGCCAGTACTAGCGGGACCAACACCGGGGAGCTGTTTTTT
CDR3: CASTSGTNTGELFF

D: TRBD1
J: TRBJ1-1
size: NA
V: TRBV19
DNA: TGTGCCAGTAGTACGACAGGGCTGGGCACTGAAGCTTTCTTT
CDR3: CASSTTGLGTEAFF

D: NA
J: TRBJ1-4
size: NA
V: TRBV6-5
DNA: TGTGCCAGCAGTTATGGGGGCGGGAATGAAAAACTGTTTTTT
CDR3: CASSYGGGNEKLFF

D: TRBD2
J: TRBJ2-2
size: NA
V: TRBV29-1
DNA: TGCAGCGGGGGGGAGGCGGGAGTTGGCACCGGGGAGCTGTTTTTT
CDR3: CSGGEAGVGTGELFF

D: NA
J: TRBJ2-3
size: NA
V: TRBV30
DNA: TGTGCCTGGATCGGACTGGAGACAAAACCAGATACGCAGTATTTT
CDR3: CAWIGLETKPDTQYF

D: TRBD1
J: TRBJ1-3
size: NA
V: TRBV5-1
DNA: TGCGCCAGCAGCCGAGAGGTGACCGGGACAGGACTTGGAAACACCATATATTTT
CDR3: CASSREVTGTGLGNTIYF

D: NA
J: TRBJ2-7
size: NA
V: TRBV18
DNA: TGTGCCAGCTCACCTGCTAGCCACTACGAGCAGTACTTC
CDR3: CASSPASHYEQYF

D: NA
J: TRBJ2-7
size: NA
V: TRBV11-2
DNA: TGTGCCAGCAGCTCACACAGGGTTGGCGAGCAGTACTTC
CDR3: CASSSHRVGEQYF

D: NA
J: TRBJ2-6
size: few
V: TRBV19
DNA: TGTGCCAGTAGTAATTCGGGTCTTGGCGTCCTGACTTTC
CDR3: CASSNSGLGVLTF

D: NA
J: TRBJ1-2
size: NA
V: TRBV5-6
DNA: TGTGCCAGCAGCCCTGGACAGCACTATGGCTACACCTTC
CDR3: CASSPGQHYGYTF

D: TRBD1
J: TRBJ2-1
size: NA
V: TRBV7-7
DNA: TGTGCTAGCAGCTTAAGGACAGGGGTGGAAGAGCAGTTCTTC
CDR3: CASSLRTGVEEQFF

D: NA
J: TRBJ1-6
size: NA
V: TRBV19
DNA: TGTGCCAGTAGCCAGGGGTCGGGGAATTCACCCCTCCACTTT
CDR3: CASSQGSGNSPLHF

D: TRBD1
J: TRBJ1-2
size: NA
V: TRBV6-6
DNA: TGTGCCAGCAGTTCGGGACAGGGGAAGTACTCTGGCTACACCTTC
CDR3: CASSSGQGKYSGYTF

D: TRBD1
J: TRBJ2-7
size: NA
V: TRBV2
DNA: TGTGCCAGCAGTGGGGACAGAAAAAACTACGAGCAGTACTTC
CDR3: CASSGDRKNYEQYF

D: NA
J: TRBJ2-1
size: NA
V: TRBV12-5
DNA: TGTGCTAGTGGTACCGGGGAGGGGGATGAGCAGTTCTTC
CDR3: CASGTGEGDEQFF

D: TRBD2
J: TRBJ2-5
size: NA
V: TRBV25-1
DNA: TGTGCCAGCAGTGAATACCGAGGGAGGGATACCGAGACCCAGTACTTC
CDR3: CASSEYRGRDTETQYF

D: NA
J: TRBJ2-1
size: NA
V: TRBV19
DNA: TGTGCCAGTAGTACCTCGGGCCGAATACGGGGGTACAATGAGCAGTTCTTC
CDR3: CASSTSGRIRGYNEQFF

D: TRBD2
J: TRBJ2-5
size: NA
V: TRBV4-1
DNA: TGCGCCAGCAGCCAAGAGCGGGGAGGGAGGGAAGAGACCCAGTACTTC
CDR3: CASSQERGGREETQYF

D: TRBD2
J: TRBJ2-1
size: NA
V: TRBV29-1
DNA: TGCAGCCTCCTACCGGGACTAGCGGGAGGAGAGCAGTTCTTC
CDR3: CSLLPGLAGGEQFF

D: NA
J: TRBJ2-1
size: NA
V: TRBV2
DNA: TGTGCCAGCATTCACCGGGACTCTCTCCAATGGGAGCAGTTCTTC
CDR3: CASIHRDSLQWEQFF

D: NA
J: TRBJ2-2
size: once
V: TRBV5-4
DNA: TGTGCCAGCAGCTCGAAAGGTGGGCGGGAGCTGTTTTTT
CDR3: CASSSKGGRELFF

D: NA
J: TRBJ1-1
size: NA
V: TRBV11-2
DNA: TGTGCCAGCAGCCTAAACTCCTGGGTGGCGGACACTGAAGCTTTCTTT
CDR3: CASSLNSWVADTEAFF

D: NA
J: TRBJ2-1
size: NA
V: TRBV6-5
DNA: TGTGCCAGCCGTACAGACAGGAGCTCCTACAATGAGCAGTTCTTC
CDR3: CASRTDRSSYNEQFF

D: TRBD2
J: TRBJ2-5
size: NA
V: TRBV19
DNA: TGTGCCAGTATCCCAAGCTCCCGACAAGGACTAGCGGGAATATGCCGAGTAGAGACCCAGTACTTC
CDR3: CASIPSSRQGLAGICRVETQYF